The sequence of this T cell receptor (beta chain) was determined in a study of blood T cell repertoires in COVID-19. Methods used by the authors: Estimates of nucleated cell counts were drawn from the amplification of reference gene primers. The method was immunoSEQ multiplex PCR; TCRdb's version includes in-frame clones alone and lacks a portion of them. Clonal size and the V and J genes are those of that table, whereas D and trimming came from the DNA. Here the sample spans over 300,000 clones, 85% being singletons. Germline V gene sequence: CDR1 SGHDT, CDR2 YYEEEE. J lost 0 bases, V lost 4 bases, and 4 bases had no gene match. This CDR3 is built from 15 residues.

The sequence derives from a human donor in a cohort sampled during active COVID-19. Sequencing input: peripheral blood. The gene calls are TRBV5-6 and TRBJ2-1; 7 bases map to TRBD1. The CDR3 is CASSDGTDSYNEQFF. CDR3 bases: TGTGCCAGCAGCGACGGGACAGACTCCTACAATGAGCAGTTCTTC.